This T cell receptor beta chain originates from a study of cytomegalovirus exposure and HLA in healthy donors. Study as a whole: Most donors, around 81% of more than 300 genotyped, fell in the Caucasian-associated ancestry cluster. Whole-study results and caveats: Specificity of a few CMV-associated chains for CMV antigens was verified in vitro. Some V segments (TRBV6-2 and TRBV6-3 among them) were excluded as indistinguishable.

Germline CDR1 reads SEHNR; CDR2 reads FQNEAQ (reference sequence). The CDR3 has 16 residues. Trimming took 0 bases from V and 2 from J, leaving 11 bases between them. On this clone: Its antigen is still unknown. Other DNA sequences from this sample encode an identical CDR3 as well.

The PCR made use of 60 Vbeta and 13 Jbeta primers. The protocol was immunoSEQ multiplex PCR, while the TCRdb copy is restricted to in-frame clones and leaves out a portion. The sample shows under 200,000 clones, about three quarters of them seen only once. The receptor's source is a woman in her 50s in good health and CMV-seropositive. Sequenced material: PBMCs. The chain recombines TRBV7-9 with TRBJ1-3, with a tentative D call TRBD1 (5 bases). CDR3 DNA: TGTGCCAGCAGCTTAGCACAAGGGGTCGCTGGAAACACCATATATTTT. It yields the protein CASSLAQGVAGNTIYF.